The sample holds one count of the clone carrying this T cell receptor (beta chain). The CDR3 has 17 amino acids. Trimming took 5 bases from V and 1 from J, leaving 18 bases between them. Germline assignment: CDR1 SGHNT and CDR2 YENEEA. Per the study methods: Estimated nucleated cell counts came from reference gene primer amplification. Repertoires were generated with immunoSEQ multiplex PCR, while TCRdb's copy carries only in-frame clones and drops some. D and trimming were read from the DNA, whereas the V and J calls and clone size are those reported in that table. Among approximately 88,000 clones listed, about 84% were seen once. These data belong to a study of blood T cell repertoires in COVID-19. For the study at large: The origin of the acute and convalescent COVID-19 samples was the United States, Italy and Spain. PBMCs, B-cell-depleted T cells, or T cells were the source of the cDNA or gDNA that made up the material.

Specimen: peripheral blood. The gene calls are TRBV11-3 and TRBJ2-1, with D maybe TRBD1 (5 bases). This receptor was identified in a woman in her 70s with acute or convalescent COVID-19. DNA of the CDR3: TGTGCCAGCAGCGCGAGCGTAGGGGCCCAGTCCTACAATGAGCAGTTCTTC. Translated: CASSASVGAQSYNEQFF.